Following are 28 T cell receptor beta chains from one sample sequenced in a study of shared clonotypes between healthy human individuals. TCRdb keeps only in-frame clones here, not all; method: immunoSEQ multiplex PCR. The sample contains fewer than 3 million clones, about nine tenths of which appear only once. Sample: naive CD4+ T cells from PBMCs. Subset in this sample: CD45RA+ positively selected. The source of these receptors is a man between 18 and 29 years old in good health. Some clones in this sample may be carry-over from other donors' samples.

In nucleotides, the CDR3 is TGTGCCAGCAGCTTAGCGGGGATCAATGAGCAGTTCTTC. Its translation: CASSLAGINEQFF. V usage is TRBV11-2 and J usage is TRBJ2-1; TRBD2 might be the D (5 bases). The CDR3 sequence is 13 residues long. Germline CDR1 SGHAT, CDR2 FQNNGV. V shed 1 base and J shed 6 bases, with 7 bases lying between them.

The rearrangement uses TRBV19 and TRBJ1-5; D is undetermined. Germline V lookup: CDR1 LNHDA, CDR2 SQIVND (reference sequence). V lost 9 bases and J lost 0, with 9 bases in between. The CDR3 runs to 13 residues. CDR3 coding DNA: TGTGCCAGCAGCGGGAGTAGCAATCAGCCCCAGCATTTT. This translates into CASSGSSNQPQHF. The variable domain in full, with the rest retrieved from reference TRBV19 and TRBJ1-5, is DGGITQSPKYLFRKEGQNVTLSCEQNLNHDAMYWYRQDPGQGLRLIYYSQIVNDFQKGDIAEGYSVSREKKESFPLTVTSAQKNPTAFYLCASSGSSNQPQHFGDGTRLSIL.

This clone was detected once. This rearrangement joins TRBV18 to TRBJ2-5; a weak D match, TRBD1 (6 bases). Germline loops: CDR1 KGHSH, CDR2 LQKENI. With 4 bases removed from V and 3 bases from J, the gap between germline ends came to 18 bases. The CDR3 length is 16 residues. The CDR3 sequence: CASSLVAGAVEETQYF. For the CDR3, the DNA is TGTGCCAGCTCACTTGTGGCAGGGGCGGTAGAAGAGACCCAGTACTTC.

This chain connects TRBV11-2 to TRBJ1-1, with D perhaps TRBD1 (6 bases). V dropped 5 bases and J dropped 0 bases, with 16 bases sitting between them. This CDR3 has 16 residues. CDR1 is SGHAT and CDR2 is FQNNGV in the germline V gene. DNA for the CDR3: TGTGCCAGCAGCCCCACGCGGCAGGGGTTGAACACTGAAGCTTTCTTT. Translation: CASSPTRQGLNTEAFF.

The V and J genes are TRBV28 and TRBJ2-7, with 9 nucleotides matching TRBD1. In germline, CDR1 is MDHEN, CDR2 SYDVKM. V lost 2 bases and J lost 3; bases outside the gene matches: 5. The CDR3 covers 15 residues. CDR3 bases: TGTGCCAGCAGTTTAGCGGGACAGGGAGACTACGAGCAGTACTTC. It encodes CASSLAGQGDYEQYF.

This sequence joins TRBV30 and TRBJ2-5; D gene uncertain. The end of the DNA aligns better with TRBJ2-7, so the J call may be wrong. The CDR3 extends over 12 amino acids. The germline V gene encodes CDR1 GTSNPN and CDR2 SVGIG (reference sequence). CDR3 nucleotides: TGTGCCTGGAGTCCGACACTCTACGAGCAGTACTTC. It encodes CAWSPTLYEQYF.

The chain is built from TRBV28 and TRBJ2-7, with D possibly being TRBD1 or TRBD2 (5 bases each). This CDR3 region has 15 residues. Trimming left V 6 bases short and J 4 bases short, with 19 bases between. The V gene's germline CDR1 is MDHEN and CDR2 SYDVKM. CDR3 DNA sequence: TGTGCCAGCAGCGACGAGAGGGGCGGTGAATACGAGCAGTACTTC. This translates into CASSDERGGEYEQYF.

V usage is TRBV15 and J usage is TRBJ1-2; possible D gene TRBD1, 5 bases. The CDR3 extends over 14 amino acids. V lost 1 base, J lost 2 bases, and 8 bases lay in between. Germline V gene sequence: CDR1 LNHNV, CDR2 YYDKDF (reference sequence). The CDR3, as DNA: TGTGCCACCAGCAGAGTAGCAGGGAACTATGGCTACACCTTC. Translated: CATSRVAGNYGYTF.

Only one count was recorded for this clone. The chain employs TRBV27 and TRBJ1-2, with a weak D call TRBD1 (5 bases). The CDR3 is 14 residues long. V was cut by 2 bases and J by 8 bases, with 15 bases left in between. Germline values: CDR1 MNHEY, CDR2 SMNVEV (reference sequence). The CDR3 DNA sequence: TGTGCCAGCAGTTTAAGGGACCACTCGGGGGGCTACACCTTC. This gives the protein CASSLRDHSGGYTF.

The chain employs TRBV11-2 and TRBJ1-1; unclear D gene. V was trimmed by 5 bases and J by 1 base, leaving 5 bases between them. CDR1 and CDR2 from the germline V gene are SGHAT and FQNNGV. The CDR3 length is 12 residues. The CDR3 DNA reads as TGTGCCAGCAGCCGCGCGAACACTGAAGCTTTCTTT. Its protein is CASSRANTEAFF.

Regarding this clone: Other DNA sequences in this sample translate to the same CDR3. The rearrangement joins TRBV7-9 to TRBJ2-2; no definite D call. V lost 1 base and J 1 base, leaving 4 bases between the germline ends. The germline gives CDR1 SEHNR, CDR2 FQNEAQ (reference sequence). The CDR3 consists of 14 residues. The CDR3 coding sequence is TGTGCCAGCAGCTTAGTTGGGAACACCGGGGAGCTGTTTTTT. Protein sequence: CASSLVGNTGELFF.

The chain links TRBV18 to TRBJ1-2, with D possibly being TRBD1 (6 bases). Germline V gene sequence: CDR1 KGHSH, CDR2 LQKENI. This CDR3 has 13 residues. V lost 4 bases, J lost 3 bases, and 9 bases lay in between. In nucleotides, the CDR3 is TGTGCCAGCTCACACAGGGTTGACTATGGCTACACCTTC. The encoded protein is CASSHRVDYGYTF.

V gene TRBV29-1 combines with J gene TRBJ2-7; weak D call: TRBD2 (6 bases). The length of the CDR3 is 14 residues. Germline CDR1 SQVTM, CDR2 ANQGSEA. V was trimmed by 4 bases and J by 1 base, leaving 14 bases between them. The CDR3, as DNA: TGCAGCGTTGTAATCCCTGGAGGGTCCTACGAGCAGTACTTC. This encodes CSVVIPGGSYEQYF.

This chain links TRBV15 with TRBJ1-2; D unresolved. Germline V lookup: CDR1 LNHNV, CDR2 YYDKDF (reference sequence). This CDR3 is built from 15 residues. V shed 3 bases and J shed 6 bases, with 17 bases lying between them. CDR3 loop: CATSRDLDANNGYTF. As DNA, the CDR3 is TGTGCCACCAGCAGGGACCTGGACGCAAATAATGGCTACACCTTC.

The V call is TRBV18, the J call TRBJ2-5, with TRBD1 identical over 8 bases. The trim removed 3 bases at V and 1 base at J, leaving 1 base unmatched. CDR3 length equals 14 residues. The germline CDR1 and CDR2 sequences are KGHSH and LQKENI. The CDR3 region is CASSPGQAQETQYF. As DNA, the CDR3 is TGTGCCAGCTCACCGGGACAGGCCCAAGAGACCCAGTACTTC.

The CDR3 spells CASSAGASGQETQYF. CDR3 in DNA: TGCGCCAGCAGCGCAGGGGCTAGCGGGCAAGAGACCCAGTACTTC. J is TRBJ2-5 and V is TRBV5-1; 8 nucleotides match TRBD2. In germline, CDR1 is SGHRS, CDR2 YFSETQ. The V segment lost 4 bases and the J segment 2 bases; nucleotides outside the gene matches: 7. The CDR3 runs to 15 residues.

This chain links TRBV19 with TRBJ2-5; possibly TRBD1 for D (5 bases). Germline CDR1 reads LNHDA; CDR2 reads SQIVND (reference sequence). Trimming removed 10 bases from V and 3 bases from J, with 18 bases in between. This CDR3 has 14 residues. In DNA form, the CDR3 reads TGTGCCACCGCCGGCTTCTCCAGGGAAGAGACCCAGTACTTC. Its protein product is CATAGFSREETQYF.

The rearrangement joins TRBV11-1 to TRBJ2-1, with 8 bases lining up with TRBD2. CDR3 size: 17 residues. Germline V CDR1 and CDR2: SGHAT, FQDESV (reference sequence). The junction had 9 bases not matched to a gene; V was cut back by 5 bases and J by 0 bases. The CDR3 bases are TGTGCCAGCAGCCGCCGGACTAGCTACAGCTCCTACAATGAGCAGTTCTTC. As protein: CASSRRTSYSSYNEQFF.

The chain carries TRBV15 and TRBJ2-7; the D gene could be TRBD1 or TRBD2 (5 bases each). Trimming cost V 1 base and J 3 bases, with 22 bases left between them. This CDR3 has 18 residues. Per the germline V gene, CDR1 is LNHNV and CDR2 is YYDKDF (reference sequence). The CDR3 sequence: CATSRAPGGTPSGYEQYF. The CDR3 DNA follows: TGTGCCACCAGCAGAGCCCCAGGTGGGACCCCCAGTGGCTACGAGCAGTACTTC.

The rearrangement uses TRBV4-3 and TRBJ2-3, with 7 bases fitting TRBD2. CDR3 length: 17 residues. With V trimmed by 0 bases and J by 3 bases, 9 bases remained unmatched. Germline CDR1 is LGHNA and CDR2 is YSLEER. The CDR3 here is CASSQDLRLAATDTQYF. As DNA, the CDR3 is TGCGCCAGCAGCCAAGATCTTAGGCTAGCGGCTACAGATACGCAGTATTTT.

The chain employs TRBV27 and TRBJ2-1, with D possibly TRBD1 on 5 matching bases. V was pared by 3 bases and J by 14 bases, with 17 bases between. The CDR3 consists of 13 residues. CDR1 is MNHEY and CDR2 is SMNVEV in the germline V gene (reference sequence). CDR3 sequence reads: CASSFLANPGKFF. Here the CDR3 DNA reads TGTGCCAGCAGTTTTCTTGCCAACCCAGGGAAGTTCTTC.

This rearrangement joins TRBV7-6 to TRBJ2-3; 9 nucleotides line up with TRBD2. The trim removed 5 bases at V and 4 bases at J, leaving 4 bases unmatched. Germline lookup yields CDR1 SGHVS and CDR2 FNYEAQ. CDR3 size: 14 residues. The CDR3 nucleotides read TGTGCCAGCAGCCAACTAGCGGGTGCAGATACGCAGTATTTT. This codes for CASSQLAGADTQYF.

CDR3 residues: CASSSSGTSGRDYNEQFF. The CDR3 DNA reads TGCGCCAGCAGCTCTTCCGGGACTAGCGGGAGGGACTACAATGAGCAGTTCTTC. The chain links TRBV5-1 to TRBJ2-1; 16 positions agree with TRBD2. The CDR3 consists of 18 residues. Germline V gene lookup returns CDR1 SGHRS and CDR2 YFSETQ. The J segment lost 3 bases and the V segment lost 3 bases, leaving 6 bases of the junction unmatched.

The CDR3 is CASSLGYPSIGYEQYF. The DNA of the CDR3 is TGTGCCAGCAGCTTAGGTTACCCTTCAATCGGGTACGAGCAGTACTTC. The genes are TRBV7-2 and TRBJ2-7; D is unresolved. V was shortened by 1 base and J by 4 bases, with 17 bases between the two germline ends. CDR1 and CDR2 from the germline V gene are SGHTA and FQGNSA. This CDR3 comprises 16 residues.

V is TRBV5-4 and J is TRBJ2-1; TRBD2 matches at 8 bases. Germline assignment: CDR1 SGHNT and CDR2 YYREEE (reference sequence). With V trimmed by 0 bases and J by 2 bases, 7 bases remained unmatched. This CDR3 comprises 17 residues. CDR3 loop: CASSLGGGGLAYNEQFF. The CDR3 DNA follows: TGTGCCAGCAGCTTGGGGGGCGGGGGACTAGCCTACAATGAGCAGTTCTTC.

The gene calls are TRBV11-2 and TRBJ2-2; a possible D gene is TRBD2 (5 bases). CDR3 length equals 13 residues. V dropped 3 bases and J dropped 6 bases, with 8 bases sitting between them. Per germline, CDR1 SGHAT and CDR2 FQNNGV. The CDR3 nucleotides read TGTGCCAGCAGCTTGTCCGGGGCCGGGGAGCTGTTTTTT. Its protein product is CASSLSGAGELFF.

The rearrangement links TRBV29-1 to TRBJ2-5, with D possibly being TRBD2 (5 bases). From germline, CDR1 is SQVTM and CDR2 ANQGSEA. The CDR3 is 12 residues long. V was clipped by 7 bases and J by 2 bases, with 11 bases between them. In nucleotides, the CDR3 is TGCAGCGGAGGACCGGGACAAGAGACCCAGTACTTC. This translates into CSGGPGQETQYF.

V usage is TRBV7-8 and J usage is TRBJ1-4; possibly TRBD1 for D (5 bases). V was clipped by 4 bases and J by 6 bases, with 12 bases between them. CDR1 is SGHVS, CDR2 FQNEAQ, per germline. The CDR3 totals 14 residues. CDR3 residues: CASSSRDGYEKLFF. The CDR3 coding sequence is TGTGCCAGCAGCTCCCGGGACGGGTATGAAAAACTGTTTTTT.